This TCR beta chain was identified in a study of blood T cell repertoires in COVID-19. Assay: immunoSEQ multiplex PCR; the TCRdb copy retains only in-frame clones and omits some. The table lists under 300,000 clones, approximately 87% of them singletons, with 4.6% in the top ten. Trimming shortened V by 1 base and J by 6 bases, and 19 bases separated the two germline ends. Germline CDR1 is LNHNV and CDR2 is YYDKDF (reference sequence). The CDR3 spans 16 residues. This clone was picked up one time. What was sequenced was peripheral blood. The TCR originated in a man between 60 and 75 years old who had recovered from COVID-19. This sequence joins TRBV15 and TRBJ2-7; weak D call: TRBD1 (6 bases). Here the CDR3 reads CATSRGSKTGMTEQYF. CDR3 nucleotides: TGTGCCACCAGCAGAGGTTCAAAGACAGGAATGACCGAGCAGTACTTC.